The 27 T cell receptor beta chains below come from one sample, sequenced in a study of graft-versus-host responses after intestinal transplantation. Method: immunoSEQ multiplex PCR; TCRdb's copy keeps in-frame clones and lacks some. The sample lists some 26,000 clones; around 94% were seen once. Material: PBMCs, obtained 156 days after intestinal transplant. Receptors were obtained from a human patient who received an intestinal transplant, so some T cells may come from the graft donor.

The chain combines TRBV28 with TRBJ2-7; TRBD2 matches 10 bases. With 4 bases clipped from V and 4 bases from J, the junction kept 7 bases outside the gene matches. CDR1 is MDHEN and CDR2 is SYDVKM in the germline V gene. The CDR3 is made up of 15 amino acids. The CDR3 sequence: CASSSALAGIYEQYF. The CDR3 nucleotides read TGTGCCAGCAGTTCCGCACTAGCGGGGATATACGAGCAGTACTTC. Based on the CDR3 plus reference TRBV28 and TRBJ2-7, the full variable domain is DVKVTQSSRYLVKRTGEKVFLECVQDMDHENMFWYRQDPGLGLRLIYFSYDVKMKEKGDIPEGYSVSREKKERFSLILESASTNQTSMYLCASSSALAGIYEQYFGPGTRLTVT.

The CDR3 loop is CASSLQGGYEQYF. The DNA of the CDR3 is TGTGCCAGCAGCCTCCAGGGAGGCTACGAGCAGTACTTC. This sequence joins TRBV7-7 and TRBJ2-7, with D tentatively TRBD2 (6 bases). This CDR3 contains 13 residues. The V end was cut by 5 bases, the J end by 3 bases, with 11 bases between. CDR1 is SSHAT, CDR2 FNYEAQ, per germline (reference sequence). Supplemented by reference TRBV7-7 and TRBJ2-7, the full variable domain reads GAGVSQSPRYKVTKRGQDVTLRCDPISSHATLYWYQQALGQGPEFLTYFNYEAQPDKSGLPSDRFSAERPEGSISTLTIQRTEQRDSAMYRCASSLQGGYEQYFGPGTRLTVT.

This rearrangement joins TRBV5-1 to TRBJ2-2; 9 bases align to TRBD2. The CDR3 is 14 residues long. The V segment lost 4 bases and the J segment 6 bases; nucleotides outside the gene matches: 4. CDR1 and CDR2 from the germline V gene are SGHRS and YFSETQ. The CDR3 spells CASSTGTSPGELFF. The DNA for the CDR3 is TGCGCCAGCAGCACGGGGACTAGCCCCGGGGAGCTGTTTTTT.

The genes are TRBV7-8 and TRBJ2-1; D uncertain. V lost 6 bases to trimming and J lost 3 bases, with 18 bases between them. Germline loops: CDR1 SGHVS, CDR2 FQNEAQ. This CDR3 has 16 residues. DNA for the CDR3: TGTGCCAGCAGATCCACCTCGGCGAGCGACTACAATGAGCAGTTCTTC. This sequence encodes CASRSTSASDYNEQFF.

J is TRBJ2-1 and V is TRBV28; unclear D gene. V lost 5 bases to trimming and J lost 0 bases, with 11 bases between them. CDR1 is MDHEN, CDR2 SYDVKM, per germline. This CDR3 has 15 amino acids. CDR3 nucleotide sequence: TGTGCCAGCAGTGAAGATAAGAGCTCCTACAATGAGCAGTTCTTC. This sequence encodes CASSEDKSSYNEQFF.

V is TRBV27 and J is TRBJ2-1; 11 bases map to TRBD2. Trimming removed 6 bases from V and 5 bases from J; junction bases left unmatched: 3. The CDR3 covers 14 residues. Germline CDR1 and CDR2: MNHEY and SMNVEV (reference sequence). CDR3 in DNA: TGTGCCAGCAGATTACTAGCGGGAGACAATGAGCAGTTCTTC. It yields the protein CASRLLAGDNEQFF.

This rearrangement joins TRBV19 to TRBJ1-2; perhaps TRBD1 as D (5 bases). Trimming left V 8 bases short and J 8 bases short, with 18 bases between. The germline gives CDR1 LNHDA, CDR2 SQIVND (reference sequence). The CDR3 has 13 residues. This chain's CDR3 is CASGDSLGDGYTF. CDR3 DNA sequence: TGTGCCAGTGGTGACAGCTTAGGGGACGGCTACACCTTC.

The chain carries TRBV7-8 and TRBJ1-2, with a weak D call TRBD1 (5 bases). The CDR3 length is 13 residues. Germline CDR1 is SGHVS and CDR2 is FQNEAQ. The ends were cut back, 1 base at V and 4 bases at J, with 7 bases in the middle. This CDR3 is CASSLGQPYGYTF. CDR3 bases: TGTGCCAGCAGCTTAGGACAGCCCTATGGCTACACCTTC.

The chain combines TRBV4-3 with TRBJ2-1; 8 nucleotides match TRBD2. The junction had 3 bases not matched to a gene; V was cut back by 1 base and J by 4 bases. The CDR3 loop spans 15 amino acids. Germline V gene sequence: CDR1 LGHNA, CDR2 YSLEER. This CDR3 reads CASSQAGGDYNEQFF. The CDR3 DNA sequence: TGCGCCAGCAGCCAAGCGGGGGGGGATTACAATGAGCAGTTCTTC.

The J gene is TRBJ2-5, the V gene TRBV27, with D perhaps matching TRBD1 (5 bases). In germline, CDR1 is MNHEY, CDR2 SMNVEV (reference sequence). The CDR3 spans 14 residues. Trimming cost V 5 bases and J 6 bases, with 16 bases left between them. The CDR3 DNA sequence: TGTGCCAGCAGTCCCCACTGGGGCCGGAAGACCCAGTACTTC. This translates into CASSPHWGRKTQYF.

The chain carries TRBV7-2 and TRBJ2-2; perhaps TRBD1 as D (6 bases). This CDR3 comprises 16 residues. The ends were cut back, 6 bases at V and 5 bases at J, with 19 bases in the middle. Germline CDR1 and CDR2: SGHTA and FQGNSA. Here the CDR3 reads CASSSLPQGWTGELFF. The CDR3 DNA sequence: TGTGCCAGCAGTTCACTACCCCAGGGGTGGACCGGGGAGCTGTTTTTT.

This clone was observed a single time. V and J are TRBV19 and TRBJ2-1; 13 nucleotides agree with TRBD2. This CDR3 has 16 amino acids. V lost 5 bases, J lost 3 bases, and 4 bases stayed unmatched. CDR1 and CDR2 from the germline V gene are LNHDA and SQIVND (reference sequence). CDR3 loop: CASSLRLAGGYNEQFF. Here the CDR3 DNA reads TGTGCCAGTAGTCTCAGACTAGCGGGGGGCTACAATGAGCAGTTCTTC.

V usage is TRBV28 and J usage is TRBJ1-4; a possible D gene is TRBD1 (5 bases). The CDR3 has 16 residues. The germline V gene encodes CDR1 MDHEN and CDR2 SYDVKM. Deletions cut 3 bases from V and 10 bases from J, with 21 bases between. As DNA, the CDR3 is TGTGCCAGCAGTTTCCCCTCGGGGACTCTCAGACGAAAACTGTTTTTT. Encoded protein: CASSFPSGTLRRKLFF. Together with reference TRBV28 and TRBJ1-4, the CDR3 gives the full variable domain: DVKVTQSSRYLVKRTGEKVFLECVQDMDHENMFWYRQDPGLGLRLIYFSYDVKMKEKGDIPEGYSVSREKKERFSLILESASTNQTSMYLCASSFPSGTLRRKLFFGSGTQLSVL.

The chain employs TRBV7-2 and TRBJ2-7; the D gene could be TRBD1 or TRBD2 (5 bases each). The V gene's germline CDR1 is SGHTA and CDR2 FQGNSA. The germline V and J ends were trimmed by 1 base and 3 bases, with 16 bases remaining between them. There are 16 residues in the CDR3. Written as DNA, the CDR3 is TGTGCCAGCAGCTTAGTCCGGACGTTGGGGGACTACGAGCAGTACTTC. This codes for CASSLVRTLGDYEQYF.

The V gene is TRBV19, the J gene TRBJ2-7; D is possibly TRBD2 (6 bases). The CDR3 runs to 14 residues. Trimming stripped 3 bases from V and 3 bases from J, with 12 bases between. The germline CDR1 and CDR2 sequences are LNHDA and SQIVND (reference sequence). Here the CDR3 reads CASSITFGSYEQYF. In DNA form, the CDR3 reads TGTGCCAGTAGTATTACGTTCGGGAGCTACGAGCAGTACTTC.

The V and J genes are TRBV6-1 and TRBJ1-4; D is unresolved. V lost 3 bases and J 8 bases, leaving 10 bases between the germline ends. The CDR3 length is 13 residues. Germline loops: CDR1 MNHNS, CDR2 SASEGT. CDR3 sequence (DNA): TGTGCCAGCAGTGATTTGGGTGACGAAAAACTGTTTTTT. It encodes CASSDLGDEKLFF.

The chain joins TRBV19 to TRBJ1-1; the match to TRBD1 covers 7 bases. This CDR3 is built from 14 residues. From germline, CDR1 is LNHDA and CDR2 SQIVND (reference sequence). The trim removed 10 bases at V and 1 base at J, leaving 9 bases unmatched. The CDR3 nucleotides read TGTGCCACTTGGAGCCCAGGGGGGAACACTGAAGCTTTCTTT. Translation: CATWSPGGNTEAFF. The full variable domain, in which reference TRBV19 and TRBJ1-1 provide the parts outside the CDR3, is DGGITQSPKYLFRKEGQNVTLSCEQNLNHDAMYWYRQDPGQGLRLIYYSQIVNDFQKGDIAEGYSVSREKKESFPLTVTSAQKNPTAFYLCATWSPGGNTEAFFGQGTRLTVV.

This rearrangement joins TRBV5-8 to TRBJ2-6; D possibly corresponds to TRBD1 (6 bases). CDR3 size: 18 residues. The germline V gene has CDR1 SGHTS and CDR2 YDEGEE. Trimming removed 4 bases from V and 2 bases from J, with 19 bases in between. DNA for the CDR3: TGTGCCAGCAGCCCGTTTGGGACACAATCGACTGGGGCCAACGTCCTGACTTTC. Translated: CASSPFGTQSTGANVLTF.

The chain joins TRBV12-5 to TRBJ2-1, with D possibly matching TRBD2 (6 bases). Deletions cut 3 bases from V and 3 bases from J, with 21 bases between. This CDR3 region has 18 residues. Germline assignment: CDR1 LGHNT and CDR2 FRNRAP. CDR3 bases: TGTGCTAGTGGTTTACCGGGCGCCGGGACTTCCTACTACAATGAGCAGTTCTTC. Encoded protein: CASGLPGAGTSYYNEQFF.

The chain is built from TRBV19 and TRBJ2-1; TRBD2 matches 13 bases. V gave up 4 bases and J gave up 1 base; unmatched junction bases: 13. This CDR3 region has 20 residues. Germline CDR1 is LNHDA and CDR2 is SQIVND (reference sequence). CDR3 amino acids: CASSNPPGLAGRRSYNEQFF. DNA for the CDR3: TGTGCCAGTAGTAACCCTCCGGGACTAGCGGGAAGGAGGTCCTACAATGAGCAGTTCTTC.

This CDR3 is CASSYSAVEQYF. The CDR3 DNA reads TGTGCCAGCAGTTACTCTGCTGTCGAGCAGTACTTC. V and J are TRBV6-6 and TRBJ2-7; D unclear. The germline CDR1 and CDR2 sequences are MNHNY and SVGAGI (reference sequence). The CDR3 length is 12 residues. Trimming took off 0 bases at V and 6 bases at J, with 6 bases between the two ends.

The chain combines TRBV6-1 with TRBJ1-6; D is unclear. Trimming stripped 6 bases from V and 6 bases from J, with 9 bases between. CDR3 size: 13 residues. The germline V gene encodes CDR1 MNHNS and CDR2 SASEGT. CDR3 DNA sequence: TGTGCCAGCAGGGACTCGGGTAATTCACCCCTCCACTTT. It translates to CASRDSGNSPLHF.

This chain links TRBV7-9 with TRBJ2-1; TRBD2 aligns across 8 bases. Per germline, CDR1 SEHNR and CDR2 FQNEAQ (reference sequence). The CDR3 length is 15 residues. The junction had 11 bases not matched to a gene; V was cut back by 5 bases and J by 8 bases. The CDR3 DNA follows: TGTGCCAGCAGCGCCCCAGCGGGAGTGGAATATGAGCAGTTCTTC. Translation: CASSAPAGVEYEQFF.

The V and J genes are TRBV5-6 and TRBJ1-6, with D perhaps matching TRBD1 (5 bases). Germline-derived CDR1 and CDR2 are SGHDT and YYEEEE. The V end lost 4 bases, the J end lost 4 bases, and 12 bases lay between the germline ends. CDR3 length: 15 amino acids. The CDR3 sequence is CASSIGQPYNSPLHF. In DNA, the CDR3 is TGTGCCAGCAGCATCGGACAACCATATAATTCACCCCTCCACTTT.

Written as DNA, the CDR3 is TGTGCCAGCAGCGTAGATGGGACAGGGGGCGATGGCTACACCTTC. Residues: CASSVDGTGGDGYTF. This chain connects TRBV9 to TRBJ1-2; 12 nucleotides align to TRBD1. CDR3 length: 15 residues. Germline values: CDR1 SGDLS, CDR2 YYNGEE. Trimming removed 0 bases from V and 6 bases from J; junction bases left unmatched: 3. The full variable domain, rest sourced from reference TRBV9 and TRBJ1-2, is DSGVTQTPKHLITATGQRVTLRCSPRSGDLSVYWYQQSLDQGLQFLIQYYNGEERAKGNILERFSAQQFPDLHSELNLSSLELGDSALYFCASSVDGTGGDGYTFGSGTRLTVV.

On this clone: In the same sample, other DNA sequences code for this CDR3. This sequence joins TRBV19 and TRBJ1-1; D is undetermined. Trimming took off 2 bases at V and 1 base at J, with 5 bases between the two ends. The CDR3 is made up of 13 amino acids. Germline-derived CDR1 and CDR2 are LNHDA and SQIVND (reference sequence). This CDR3 is CASSITGNTEAFF. The DNA of the CDR3 is TGTGCCAGTAGTATAACCGGGAACACTGAAGCTTTCTTT.

The rearrangement uses TRBV4-3 and TRBJ1-1; possible D gene TRBD1, 6 bases. V was clipped by 6 bases and J by 7 bases, with 18 bases between them. CDR1 is LGHNA, CDR2 YSLEER, per germline. The CDR3 spans 14 residues. CDR3 protein: CASRKGGRGSEAFF. The DNA for the CDR3 is TGCGCCAGCAGGAAGGGGGGGCGCGGCAGTGAAGCTTTCTTT.